This TCR beta chain was captured by sequencing in a study of blood T cell repertoires in COVID-19. Across the whole study: Specimens from acute and convalescent COVID-19 originated in the United States, Italy and Spain. From T cells, B-cell-depleted T cells, or PBMCs came the material, which was cDNA or gDNA.

The data were produced by immunoSEQ multiplex PCR, yet TCRdb's version contains in-frame clones alone and is incomplete. The repertoire has tens of thousands of clones, about nine tenths of them found once; the top ten carry 6.5% to 8%. The CDR3 length is 14 residues. CDR1 SGHKS and CDR2 YYEKEE come from the germline V gene (reference sequence). Trimming shortened V by 4 bases and J by 0 bases, and 10 bases separated the two germline ends. The genes are TRBV5-5 and TRBJ1-1; D perhaps matches TRBD1 (5 bases). The receptor comes from a man between 45 and 60 years old with active COVID-19. The specimen was peripheral blood. The CDR3 nucleotides read TGTGCCAGCAGCCTGGAGGGGATGAACACTGAAGCTTTCTTT. It translates to CASSLEGMNTEAFF.